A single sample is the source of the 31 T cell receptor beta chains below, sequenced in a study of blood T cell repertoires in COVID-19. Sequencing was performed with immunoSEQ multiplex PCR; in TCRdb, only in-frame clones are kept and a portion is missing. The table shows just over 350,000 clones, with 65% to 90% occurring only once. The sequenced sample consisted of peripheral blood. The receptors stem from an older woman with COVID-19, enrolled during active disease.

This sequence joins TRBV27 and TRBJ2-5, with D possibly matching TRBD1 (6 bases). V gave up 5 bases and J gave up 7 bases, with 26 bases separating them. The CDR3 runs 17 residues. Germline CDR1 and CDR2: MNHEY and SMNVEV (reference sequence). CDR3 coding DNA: TGTGCCAGCAGTACGGCCCCTCGTGGGGGCCCCTCGGGGACCCAGTACTTC. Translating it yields CASSTAPRGGPSGTQYF.

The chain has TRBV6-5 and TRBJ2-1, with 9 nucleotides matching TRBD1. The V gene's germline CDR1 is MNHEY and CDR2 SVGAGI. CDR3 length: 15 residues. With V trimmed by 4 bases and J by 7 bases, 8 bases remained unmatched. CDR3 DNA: TGTGCCAGCAGTTCCGGGACAGGGACTGGAAATGAGCAGTTCTTC. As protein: CASSSGTGTGNEQFF.

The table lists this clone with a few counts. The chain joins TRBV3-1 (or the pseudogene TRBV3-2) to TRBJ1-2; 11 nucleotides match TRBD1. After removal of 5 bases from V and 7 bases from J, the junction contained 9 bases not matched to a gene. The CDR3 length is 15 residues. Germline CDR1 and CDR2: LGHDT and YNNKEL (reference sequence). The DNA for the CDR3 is TGTGCCAGCAGCACAACCGGACAGGGGGCGATTGGCTACACCTTC. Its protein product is CASSTTGQGAIGYTF.

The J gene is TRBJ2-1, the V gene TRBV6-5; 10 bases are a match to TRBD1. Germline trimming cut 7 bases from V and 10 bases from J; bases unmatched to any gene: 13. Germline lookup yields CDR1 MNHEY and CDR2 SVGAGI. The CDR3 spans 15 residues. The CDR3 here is CASTTGTGVSREQFF. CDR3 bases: TGTGCCAGCACCACTGGGACAGGGGTTTCTCGGGAGCAGTTCTTC.

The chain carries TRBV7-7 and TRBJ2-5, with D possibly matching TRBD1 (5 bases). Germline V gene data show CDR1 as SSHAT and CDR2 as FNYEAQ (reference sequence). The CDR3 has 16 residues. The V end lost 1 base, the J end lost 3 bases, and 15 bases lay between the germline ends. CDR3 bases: TGTGCCAGCAGCTTAGGTGGGGCCGGACCTAAAGAGACCCAGTACTTC. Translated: CASSLGGAGPKETQYF.

The CDR3 reads CAWSVHGAGTSYEQYF. For the CDR3, the DNA is TGTGCCTGGAGTGTACACGGAGCGGGGACATCCTACGAGCAGTACTTC. The rearrangement joins TRBV30 to TRBJ2-7; D perhaps matches TRBD2 (7 bases). The CDR3 spans 16 residues. Germline loops: CDR1 GTSNPN, CDR2 SVGIG (reference sequence). The ends were cut back, 0 bases at V and 1 base at J, with 16 bases in the middle.

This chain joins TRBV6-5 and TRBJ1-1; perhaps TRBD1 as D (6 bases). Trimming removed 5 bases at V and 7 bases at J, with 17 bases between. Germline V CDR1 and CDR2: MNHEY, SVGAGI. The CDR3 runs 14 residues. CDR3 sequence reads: CASSPRQVPHEAFF. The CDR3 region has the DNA TGTGCCAGCAGTCCTAGACAGGTGCCCCATGAAGCTTTCTTT.

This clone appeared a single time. CDR3: CASRDRGGSYEQYF. The CDR3 DNA reads TGTGCCAGCAGGGATAGGGGAGGATCCTACGAGCAGTACTTC. The J gene is TRBJ2-7, the V gene TRBV6-6; a possible D gene is TRBD2 (6 bases). The CDR3 is 14 residues long. Germline CDR1 MNHNY, CDR2 SVGAGI (reference sequence). V lost 6 bases to trimming and J lost 1 base, with 13 bases between them.

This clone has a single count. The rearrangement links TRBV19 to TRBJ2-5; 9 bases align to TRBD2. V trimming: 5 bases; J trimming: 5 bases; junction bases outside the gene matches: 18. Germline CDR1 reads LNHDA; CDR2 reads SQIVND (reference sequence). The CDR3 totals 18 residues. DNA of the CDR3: TGTGCCAGTAGTCGGCTTCTGGGCGGGGGGGCCCGGTCGGAGACCCAGTACTTC. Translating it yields CASSRLLGGGARSETQYF.

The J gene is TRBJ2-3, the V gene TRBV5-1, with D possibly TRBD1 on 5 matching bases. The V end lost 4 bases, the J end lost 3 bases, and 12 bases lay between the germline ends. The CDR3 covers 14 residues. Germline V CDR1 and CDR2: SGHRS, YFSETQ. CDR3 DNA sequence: TGCGCCAGCAGCGGGGCAGTCCTAACAGATACGCAGTATTTT. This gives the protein CASSGAVLTDTQYF.

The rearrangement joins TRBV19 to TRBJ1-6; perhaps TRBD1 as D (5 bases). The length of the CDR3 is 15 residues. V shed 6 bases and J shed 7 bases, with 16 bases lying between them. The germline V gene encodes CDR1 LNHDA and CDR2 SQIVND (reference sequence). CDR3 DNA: TGTGCCAGTAGACGAACGACAGACCGAAATTCACCCCTCCACTTT. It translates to CASRRTTDRNSPLHF. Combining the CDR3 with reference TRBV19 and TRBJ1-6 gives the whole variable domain DGGITQSPKYLFRKEGQNVTLSCEQNLNHDAMYWYRQDPGQGLRLIYYSQIVNDFQKGDIAEGYSVSREKKESFPLTVTSAQKNPTAFYLCASRRTTDRNSPLHFGNGTRLTVT.

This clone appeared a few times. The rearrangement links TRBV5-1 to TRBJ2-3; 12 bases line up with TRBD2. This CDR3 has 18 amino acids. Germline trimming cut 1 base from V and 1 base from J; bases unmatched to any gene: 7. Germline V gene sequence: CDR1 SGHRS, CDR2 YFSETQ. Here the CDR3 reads CASSLSSGGGGRTDTQYF. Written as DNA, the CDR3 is TGCGCCAGCAGCTTGTCTAGCGGGGGGGGCGGTCGCACAGATACGCAGTATTTT.

CDR3 nucleotide sequence: TGTGCCTGGAGCCGGGGGTCTTACGATGAGCAGTTCTTC. Translating gives CAWSRGSYDEQFF. The genes are TRBV30 and TRBJ2-1; D is perhaps TRBD2 (6 bases). The V and J ends lost 3 bases and 8 bases respectively, with 14 bases between them. Germline V lookup: CDR1 GTSNPN, CDR2 SVGIG (reference sequence). The CDR3 consists of 13 residues.

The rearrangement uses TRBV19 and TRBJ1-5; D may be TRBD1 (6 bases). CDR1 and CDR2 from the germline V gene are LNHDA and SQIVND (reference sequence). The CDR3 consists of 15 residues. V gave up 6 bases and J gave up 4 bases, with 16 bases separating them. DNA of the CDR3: TGTGCCAGTAGCCGGAGGGGGGGGCTTAATCAGCCCCAGCATTTT. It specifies CASSRRGGLNQPQHF.

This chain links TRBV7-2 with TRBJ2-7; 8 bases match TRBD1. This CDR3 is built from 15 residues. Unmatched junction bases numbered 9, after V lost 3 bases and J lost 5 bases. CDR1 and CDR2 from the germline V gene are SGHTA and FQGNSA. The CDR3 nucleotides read TGTGCCAGCAGCTTGGGGCAGGGGGCTTGGAACGAGCAGTACTTC. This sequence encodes CASSLGQGAWNEQYF.

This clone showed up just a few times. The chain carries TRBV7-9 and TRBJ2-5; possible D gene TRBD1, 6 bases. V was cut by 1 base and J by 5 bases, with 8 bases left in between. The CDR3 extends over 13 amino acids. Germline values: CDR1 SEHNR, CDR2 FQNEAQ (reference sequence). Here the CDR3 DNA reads TGTGCCAGCAGCTTAGACAGGGTGGAGACCCAGTACTTC. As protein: CASSLDRVETQYF.

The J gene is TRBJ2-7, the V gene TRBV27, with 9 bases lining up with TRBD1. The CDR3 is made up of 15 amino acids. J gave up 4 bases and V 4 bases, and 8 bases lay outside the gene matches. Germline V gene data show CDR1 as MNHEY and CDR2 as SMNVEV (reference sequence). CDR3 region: CASSYRDRVAYEQYF. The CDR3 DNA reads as TGTGCCAGCAGTTATCGGGACAGGGTGGCGTACGAGCAGTACTTC.

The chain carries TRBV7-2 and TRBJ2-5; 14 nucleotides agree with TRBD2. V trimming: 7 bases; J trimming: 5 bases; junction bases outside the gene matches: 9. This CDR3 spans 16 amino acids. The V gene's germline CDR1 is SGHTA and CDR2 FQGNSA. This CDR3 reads CASTLRTSGGRETQYF. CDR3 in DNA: TGTGCCAGCACCCTCCGGACTAGCGGGGGGAGGGAGACCCAGTACTTC.

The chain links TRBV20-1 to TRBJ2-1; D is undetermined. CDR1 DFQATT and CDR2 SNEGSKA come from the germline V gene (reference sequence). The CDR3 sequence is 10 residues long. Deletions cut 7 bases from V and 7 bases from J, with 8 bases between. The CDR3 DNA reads TGCAGTGTAGTCGGGAATGAGCAGTTCTTC. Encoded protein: CSVVGNEQFF.

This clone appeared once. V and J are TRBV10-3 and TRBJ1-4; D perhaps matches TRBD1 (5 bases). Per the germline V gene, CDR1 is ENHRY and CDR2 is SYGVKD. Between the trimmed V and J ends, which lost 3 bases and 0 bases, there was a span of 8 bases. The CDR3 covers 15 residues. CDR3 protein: CAISEQASTNEKLFF. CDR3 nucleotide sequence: TGTGCCATCAGTGAACAGGCCTCAACTAATGAAAAACTGTTTTTT.

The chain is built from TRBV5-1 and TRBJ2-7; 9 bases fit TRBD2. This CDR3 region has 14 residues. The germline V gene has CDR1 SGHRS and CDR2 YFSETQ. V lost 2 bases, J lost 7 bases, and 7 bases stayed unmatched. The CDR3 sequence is CASSFLAGSGEQYF. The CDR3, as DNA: TGCGCCAGCAGCTTTCTAGCGGGGTCTGGAGAGCAGTACTTC. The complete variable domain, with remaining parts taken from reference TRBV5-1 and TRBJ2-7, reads KAGVTQTPRYLIKTRGQQVTLSCSPISGHRSVSWYQQTPGQGLQFLFEYFSETQRNKGNFPGRFSGRQFSNSRSEMNVSTLELGDSALYLCASSFLAGSGEQYFGPGTRLTVT.

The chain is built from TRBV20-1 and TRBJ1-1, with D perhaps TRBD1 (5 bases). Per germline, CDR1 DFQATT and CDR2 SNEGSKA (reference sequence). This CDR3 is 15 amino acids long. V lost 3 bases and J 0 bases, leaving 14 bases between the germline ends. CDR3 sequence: CSASPRTRVNTEAFF. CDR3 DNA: TGCAGTGCTAGTCCACGGACACGGGTGAACACTGAAGCTTTCTTT.

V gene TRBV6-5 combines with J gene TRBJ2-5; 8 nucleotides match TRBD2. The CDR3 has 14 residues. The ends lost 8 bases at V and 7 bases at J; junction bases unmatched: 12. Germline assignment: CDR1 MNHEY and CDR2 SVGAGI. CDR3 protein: CASGREGTRGTQYF. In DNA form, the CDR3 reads TGTGCCAGCGGTCGGGAGGGAACAAGAGGGACCCAGTACTTC.

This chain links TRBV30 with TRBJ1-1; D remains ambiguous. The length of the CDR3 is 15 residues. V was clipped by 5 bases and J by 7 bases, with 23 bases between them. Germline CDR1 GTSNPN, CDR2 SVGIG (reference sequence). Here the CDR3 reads CAWQDPIRGNLEAFF. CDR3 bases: TGTGCCTGGCAAGACCCTATTCGGGGAAATCTTGAAGCTTTCTTT.

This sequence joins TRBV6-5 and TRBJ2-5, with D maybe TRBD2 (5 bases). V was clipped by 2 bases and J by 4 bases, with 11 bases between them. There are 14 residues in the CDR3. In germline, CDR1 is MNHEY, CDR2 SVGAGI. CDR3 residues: CASSYGVSGETQYF. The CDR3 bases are TGTGCCAGCAGTTACGGGGTCAGCGGAGAGACCCAGTACTTC.

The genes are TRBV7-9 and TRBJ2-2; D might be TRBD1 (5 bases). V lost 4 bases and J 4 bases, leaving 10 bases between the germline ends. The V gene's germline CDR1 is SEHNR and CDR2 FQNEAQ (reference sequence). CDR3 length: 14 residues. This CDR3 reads CASSSPQGTGELFF. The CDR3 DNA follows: TGTGCCAGCAGCTCCCCCCAGGGCACCGGGGAGCTGTTTTTT.

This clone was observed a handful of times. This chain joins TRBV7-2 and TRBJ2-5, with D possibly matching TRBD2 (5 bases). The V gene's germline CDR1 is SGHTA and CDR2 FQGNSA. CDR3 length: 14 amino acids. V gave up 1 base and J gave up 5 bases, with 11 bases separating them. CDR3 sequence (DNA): TGTGCCAGCAGCTTAGGTGCTAGCTTCGAGACCCAGTACTTC. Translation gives CASSLGASFETQYF.

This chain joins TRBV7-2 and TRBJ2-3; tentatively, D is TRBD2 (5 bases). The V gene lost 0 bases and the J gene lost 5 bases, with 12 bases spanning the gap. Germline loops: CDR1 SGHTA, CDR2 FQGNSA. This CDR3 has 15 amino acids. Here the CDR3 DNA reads TGTGCCAGCAGCTTAGCCGCTAGCCGTAGAGATACGCAGTATTTT. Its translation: CASSLAASRRDTQYF.

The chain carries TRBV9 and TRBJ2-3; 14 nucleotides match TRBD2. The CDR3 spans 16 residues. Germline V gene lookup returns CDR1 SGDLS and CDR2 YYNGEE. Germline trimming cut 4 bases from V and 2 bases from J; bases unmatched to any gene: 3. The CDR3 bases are TGTGCCAGCAGCTCGGGACTAGCGGGGGTCACAGATACGCAGTATTTT. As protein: CASSSGLAGVTDTQYF.

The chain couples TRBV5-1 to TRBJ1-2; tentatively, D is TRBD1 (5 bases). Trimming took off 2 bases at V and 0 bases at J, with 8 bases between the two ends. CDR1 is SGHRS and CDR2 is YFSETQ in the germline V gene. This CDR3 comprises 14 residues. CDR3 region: CASSFDSPNYGYTF. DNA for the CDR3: TGCGCCAGCAGCTTCGACAGCCCTAACTATGGCTACACCTTC.

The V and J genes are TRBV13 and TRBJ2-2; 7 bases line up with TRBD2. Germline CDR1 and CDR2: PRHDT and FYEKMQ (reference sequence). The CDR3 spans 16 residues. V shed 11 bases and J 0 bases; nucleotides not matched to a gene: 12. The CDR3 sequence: CAGRRGGSANTGELFF. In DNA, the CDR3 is TGTGCCGGGCGCCGGGGCGGGAGCGCGAACACCGGGGAGCTGTTTTTT.